The 25 T cell receptor beta chains below come from one sample, sequenced in a study of cytomegalovirus exposure and HLA in healthy donors (dated by TCRdb to 2015 to 2018). The library was made by the immunoSEQ multiplex PCR assay. TCRdb holds this immuneACCESS table with in-frame rearrangements only. Some clones are missing; in checked studies, unresolved V genes explain under half, and the rest has no known cause. Present in this sample are about 130,000 clones, about 96% of which were seen just once. About 1.7% of the sample rests with the top ten. Sequences were obtained from PBMCs. The receptors were sampled from a man younger than 35 in good health and CMV-seronegative.

This clone was seen only once. This sequence joins TRBV4-1 and TRBJ1-1, with D perhaps TRBD1 (5 bases). The V end was cut by 6 bases, the J end by 4 bases, with 15 bases between. CDR3 length: 14 residues. Germline V CDR1 and CDR2: MGHRA, YSYEKL. The CDR3 sequence: CASRGGVGSTEAFF. DNA for the CDR3: TGCGCCAGCAGGGGAGGGGTTGGGAGCACTGAAGCTTTCTTT.

The chain carries TRBV18 and TRBJ2-5; TRBD1 aligns across 8 bases. After removal of 6 bases from V and 4 bases from J, the junction contained 13 bases not matched to a gene. The CDR3 covers 16 residues. Germline V gives CDR1 KGHSH, CDR2 LQKENI. CDR3 protein: CASSPGRPQGGETQYF. CDR3 nucleotides: TGTGCCAGCTCGCCCGGGCGCCCACAGGGGGGAGAGACCCAGTACTTC.

The chain has TRBV6-5 and TRBJ1-2, with D unresolved. Germline V gene sequence: CDR1 MNHEY, CDR2 SVGAGI. This CDR3 is 14 amino acids long. Trimming stripped 2 bases from V and 1 base from J, with 8 bases between. The CDR3 here is CASSYMRDNYGYTF. In DNA, the CDR3 is TGTGCCAGCAGTTACATGAGGGATAACTATGGCTACACCTTC.

To note about this clone: A junction end diverges from the germline sequence, so it may reflect a read error. The chain couples TRBV28 to TRBJ1-2; tentatively, D is TRBD1 (6 bases). The CDR3 has 12 residues. Germline V gives CDR1 MDHEN, CDR2 SYDVKM. CDR3 region: CASSFGQGRTSF. The CDR3 DNA is TGTGCCAGCAGTTTCGGGCAGGGGCGGACCTCCTTC.

The rearrangement joins TRBV28 to TRBJ2-7; the match to TRBD2 covers 9 bases. This CDR3 comprises 15 residues. V was clipped by 5 bases and J by 3 bases; unmatched bases: 8. CDR1 and CDR2 (germline): MDHEN, SYDVKM. CDR3 sequence: CASSPPAGGNYEQYF. The CDR3 DNA reads as TGTGCCAGCAGTCCCCCGGCGGGAGGGAACTACGAGCAGTACTTC. The whole variable domain, filled in from reference TRBV28 and TRBJ2-7, reads DVKVTQSSRYLVKRTGEKVFLECVQDMDHENMFWYRQDPGLGLRLIYFSYDVKMKEKGDIPEGYSVSREKKERFSLILESASTNQTSMYLCASSPPAGGNYEQYFGPGTRLTVT.

The chain combines TRBV27 with TRBJ2-1; 7 bases line up with TRBD1. The CDR3 sequence is 15 residues long. In germline, CDR1 is MNHEY, CDR2 SMNVEV (reference sequence). Germline trimming cut 3 bases from V and 7 bases from J; bases unmatched to any gene: 9. CDR3 loop: CASSLSRQGGNEQFF. Written as DNA, the CDR3 is TGTGCCAGCAGTTTGTCGCGACAGGGTGGTAATGAGCAGTTCTTC.

This chain links TRBV28 with TRBJ2-6; D perhaps matches TRBD1 (6 bases). Trimming cost V 2 bases and J 0 bases, with 17 bases left between them. The germline V gene encodes CDR1 MDHEN and CDR2 SYDVKM. This CDR3 region has 19 residues. The CDR3 here is CASSLGGGRLRSGANVLTF. As DNA, the CDR3 is TGTGCCAGCAGTTTAGGGGGCGGCAGACTACGCTCTGGGGCCAACGTCCTGACTTTC.

The rearrangement joins TRBV5-1 to TRBJ2-7; maybe TRBD2 (6 bases). The V gene's germline CDR1 is SGHRS and CDR2 YFSETQ. V was clipped by 1 base and J by 3 bases, with 17 bases between them. The CDR3 has 16 residues. CDR3 coding DNA: TGCGCCAGCAGCTTGTTTAGACTAGGGCGTGACTACGAGCAGTACTTC. Its translation: CASSLFRLGRDYEQYF.

The chain recombines TRBV5-1 with TRBJ1-1; 9 bases line up with TRBD1. The CDR3 extends over 12 amino acids. J was trimmed by 7 bases and V by 3 bases; bases with no gene match: 1. Germline V gene lookup returns CDR1 SGHRS and CDR2 YFSETQ. This CDR3 is CASSWDRVEAFF. The CDR3 DNA is TGCGCCAGCAGCTGGGACAGGGTTGAAGCTTTCTTT.

The V and J genes are TRBV28 and TRBJ1-1; weak D call: TRBD1 (5 bases). Germline CDR1 is MDHEN and CDR2 is SYDVKM. Trimming removed 2 bases from V and 4 bases from J, with 11 bases in between. CDR3 length: 14 amino acids. Here the CDR3 DNA reads TGTGCCAGCAGTTTACTTGGGGGAGGCACTGAAGCTTTCTTT. This sequence encodes CASSLLGGGTEAFF.

V gene TRBV30 combines with J gene TRBJ2-3; perhaps TRBD2 as D (6 bases). This CDR3 is built from 14 residues. V lost 5 bases and J 0 bases, leaving 12 bases between the germline ends. Germline loops: CDR1 GTSNPN, CDR2 SVGIG (reference sequence). The CDR3 DNA reads TGTGCCTGGGGGGGACTGAGAAGCACAGATACGCAGTATTTT. Protein: CAWGGLRSTDTQYF.

The V and J genes are TRBV11-3 and TRBJ2-2, with D perhaps matching TRBD2 (5 bases). Trimming left V 5 bases short and J 2 bases short, with 18 bases between. CDR1 is SGHNT, CDR2 YENEEA, per germline. The CDR3 contains 17 residues. The CDR3 DNA reads TGTGCCAGCAGCCCTAGCTGGAGTGCGTTCAACACCGGGGAGCTGTTTTTT. Protein: CASSPSWSAFNTGELFF.

The genes are TRBV9 and TRBJ1-4; TRBD1 matches 9 bases. Germline lookup yields CDR1 SGDLS and CDR2 YYNGEE. Trimming removed 0 bases from V and 7 bases from J; junction bases left unmatched: 4. The CDR3 sequence is 15 residues long. The CDR3 DNA is TGTGCCAGCAGCGTAGGGGTGACAGGGGGTGAAAAACTGTTTTTT. Residues: CASSVGVTGGEKLFF.

The chain has TRBV13 and TRBJ2-7; 10 nucleotides align to TRBD2. The CDR3 extends over 15 amino acids. The trim removed 0 bases at V and 7 bases at J, leaving 6 bases unmatched. The germline CDR1 and CDR2 sequences are PRHDT and FYEKMQ (reference sequence). CDR3 region: CASSLGDSGRSEQYF. CDR3 in DNA: TGTGCCAGCAGCTTAGGCGATAGCGGGAGGAGTGAGCAGTACTTC. Variable domain in full (rest from reference TRBV13 and TRBJ2-7): AAGVIQSPRHLIKEKRETATLKCYPIPRHDTVYWYQQGPGQDPQFLISFYEKMQSDKGSIPDRFSAQQFSDYHSELNMSSLELGDSALYFCASSLGDSGRSEQYFGPGTRLTVT.

The chain uses TRBV5-4 and TRBJ1-2; D is undetermined. Per germline, CDR1 SGHNT and CDR2 YYREEE (reference sequence). The CDR3 totals 14 residues. V was cut by 3 bases and J by 6 bases, with 15 bases left in between. The CDR3 bases are TGTGCCAGCAGCTCCGGACTGGTCCCGGATGGCTACACCTTC. Its protein product is CASSSGLVPDGYTF.

This chain uses TRBV30 with TRBJ2-3, with TRBD1 identical over 9 bases. CDR1 is GTSNPN, CDR2 SVGIG, per germline (reference sequence). The V and J ends lost 0 bases and 6 bases, in that order; junction bases with no gene match: 1. The CDR3 extends over 13 amino acids. The CDR3 DNA is TGTGCCTGGAGTGTACAGGGGGCGGATACGCAGTATTTT. Translation: CAWSVQGADTQYF. Filled out from reference TRBV30 and TRBJ2-3, the complete variable domain reads SQTIHQWPATLVQPVGSPLSLECTVEGTSNPNLYWYRQAAGRGLQLLFYSVGIGQISSEVPQNLSASRPQDRQFILSSKKLLLSDSGFYLCAWSVQGADTQYFGPGTRLTVL.

The rearrangement uses TRBV6-7 and TRBJ2-2, with a weak D call TRBD2 (6 bases). TRBV6-7 is an open reading frame whose function is uncertain. Trimming removed 8 bases from V and 6 bases from J, with 19 bases in between. The CDR3 runs to 15 residues. Written as DNA, the CDR3 is TGTGCCAGCCCCTCCCCTCATAGCGGCCCCGGGGAGCTGTTTTTT. It translates to CASPSPHSGPGELFF.

Here the CDR3 DNA reads TGTGCCACCAGCGGCCGACTAGCCCCCGCAAACATTCAGTACTTC. Translation gives CATSGRLAPANIQYF. This chain joins TRBV15 and TRBJ2-4; 7 positions agree with TRBD2. This CDR3 region has 15 residues. V shed 5 bases and J 6 bases; nucleotides not matched to a gene: 10. Per the germline V gene, CDR1 is LNHNV and CDR2 is YYDKDF (reference sequence).

The chain recombines TRBV9 with TRBJ1-1; a possible D gene is TRBD1 (5 bases). The germline V gene has CDR1 SGDLS and CDR2 YYNGEE. V gave up 4 bases and J gave up 6 bases, with 16 bases separating them. CDR3 length equals 14 residues. CDR3 residues: CASSPGQGGSEAFF. CDR3 sequence (DNA): TGTGCCAGCAGCCCTGGGCAGGGTGGGTCTGAAGCTTTCTTT.

The chain recombines TRBV19 with TRBJ1-5; D remains ambiguous. The CDR3 has 17 amino acids. V was pared by 3 bases and J by 0 bases, with 15 bases between. The V gene's germline CDR1 is LNHDA and CDR2 SQIVND (reference sequence). The CDR3 DNA is TGTGCCAGTAGTATCCCCTTTTACCGGTCTAGCAATCAGCCCCAGCATTTT. It translates to CASSIPFYRSSNQPQHF.

V gene TRBV7-3 combines with J gene TRBJ2-1; D call uncertain. Trimming shortened V by 4 bases and J by 0 bases, and 7 bases separated the two germline ends. From germline, CDR1 is SGHTA and CDR2 FQGTGA. The CDR3 extends over 14 amino acids. The CDR3 DNA reads TGTGCCAGCAGCTGGAGAACCTCCTACAATGAGCAGTTCTTC. It yields the protein CASSWRTSYNEQFF.

This rearrangement joins TRBV4-1 to TRBJ2-1; 9 bases agree with TRBD2. The CDR3 covers 15 residues. V lost 1 base and J lost 5; bases outside the gene matches: 3. CDR1 and CDR2 (germline): MGHRA, YSYEKL. CDR3 amino acids: CASSQGSGRNNEQFF. In nucleotides, the CDR3 is TGCGCCAGCAGCCAAGGTAGCGGGAGAAACAATGAGCAGTTCTTC.

The rearrangement joins TRBV14 to TRBJ2-7; 8 bases fit TRBD1. CDR1 SGHDN and CDR2 FVKESK come from the germline V gene. Trimming took 0 bases from V and 4 from J; bases not matched to a gene: 5. This CDR3 is 15 amino acids long. DNA of the CDR3: TGTGCCAGCAGCCAAGACAGGGGGCACGGGTACGAGCAGTACTTC. The encoded protein is CASSQDRGHGYEQYF.

The gene calls are TRBV29-1 and TRBJ2-2; perhaps TRBD1 as D (6 bases). CDR3 length: 17 residues. Between the trimmed V and J ends, which lost 5 bases and 0 bases, there was a span of 19 bases. Looked up from germline, CDR1 is SQVTM and CDR2 is ANQGSEA. DNA of the CDR3: TGCAGCGTTCAGGGGCCTAGTGGGTTCGCGAACACCGGGGAGCTGTTTTTT. It specifies CSVQGPSGFANTGELFF.

V and J are TRBV19 and TRBJ1-4, with 8 nucleotides matching TRBD1. Germline CDR1 and CDR2: LNHDA and SQIVND (reference sequence). With 6 bases clipped from V and 5 bases from J, the junction kept 11 bases outside the gene matches. The CDR3 totals 16 residues. CDR3 coding DNA: TGTGCCAGTAGCCACAGGGGGGGGGAATCCAATGAAAAACTGTTTTTT. This gives the protein CASSHRGGESNEKLFF.